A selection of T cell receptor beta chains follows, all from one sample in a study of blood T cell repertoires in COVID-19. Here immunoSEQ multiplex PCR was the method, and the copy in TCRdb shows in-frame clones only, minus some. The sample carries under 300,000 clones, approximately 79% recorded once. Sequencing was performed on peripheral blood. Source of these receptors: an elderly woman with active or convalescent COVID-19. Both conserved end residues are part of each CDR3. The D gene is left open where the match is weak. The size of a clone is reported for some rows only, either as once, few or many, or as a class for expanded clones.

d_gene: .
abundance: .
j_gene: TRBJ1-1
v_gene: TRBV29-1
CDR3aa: CSVDRFFENTEAFF
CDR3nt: TGCAGCGTTGACAGGTTCTTCGAGAACACTGAAGCTTTCTTT

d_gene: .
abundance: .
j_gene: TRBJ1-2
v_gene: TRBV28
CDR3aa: CASSTNRGLRGYTF
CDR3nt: TGTGCCAGCAGTACCAATAGGGGGTTACGGGGCTACACCTTC

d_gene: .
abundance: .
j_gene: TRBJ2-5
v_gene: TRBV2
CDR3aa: CASRPGGWDITYF
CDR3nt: TGTGCCAGCAGGCCGGGGGGCTGGGACATAACATACTTC

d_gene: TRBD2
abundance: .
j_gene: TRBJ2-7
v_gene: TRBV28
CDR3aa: CASSLPTSGRAGEQYF
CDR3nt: TGTGCCAGCAGTCTACCGACTAGCGGGAGGGCTGGGGAGCAGTACTTC

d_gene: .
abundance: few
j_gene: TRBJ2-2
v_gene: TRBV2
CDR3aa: CASSEQGTGELFF
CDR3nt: TGTGCCAGCAGTGAACAGGGGACCGGGGAGCTGTTTTTT

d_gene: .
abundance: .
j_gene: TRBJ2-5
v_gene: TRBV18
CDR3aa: CASSPQGPGETQYF
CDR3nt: TGTGCCAGCTCACCACAGGGCCCGGGGGAGACCCAGTACTTC

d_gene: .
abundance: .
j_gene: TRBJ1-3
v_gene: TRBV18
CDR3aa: CASSPGVVYGNTIYF
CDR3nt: TGTGCCAGCTCACCGGGAGTCGTATATGGAAACACCATATATTTT

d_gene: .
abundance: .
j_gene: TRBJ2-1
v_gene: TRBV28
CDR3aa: CASSRGHDGTIYNEQFF
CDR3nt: TGTGCCAGCAGTCGGGGACACGACGGAACTATCTACAATGAGCAGTTCTTC

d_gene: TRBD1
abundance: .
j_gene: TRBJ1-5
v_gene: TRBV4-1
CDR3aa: CASSQDERGHQPQHF
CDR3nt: TGCGCCAGCAGCCAAGATGAGAGGGGGCATCAGCCCCAGCATTTT

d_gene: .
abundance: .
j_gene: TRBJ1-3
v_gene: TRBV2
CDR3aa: CASRRGNTIYF
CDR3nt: TGTGCCAGCCGGAGAGGAAACACCATATATTTT

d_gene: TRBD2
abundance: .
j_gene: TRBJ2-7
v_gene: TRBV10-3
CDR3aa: CAISAYTSETVEQYF
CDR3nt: TGTGCCATCAGCGCCTATACTAGCGAGACGGTCGAGCAGTACTTC

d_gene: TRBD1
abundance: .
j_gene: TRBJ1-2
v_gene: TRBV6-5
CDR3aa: CASSSTGALDGYTF
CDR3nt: TGTGCCAGCAGCTCGACAGGGGCCCTTGATGGCTACACCTTC

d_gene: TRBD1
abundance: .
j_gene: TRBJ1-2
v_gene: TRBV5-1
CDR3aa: CASSLGQGAYYGYTF
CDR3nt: TGCGCCAGCAGCTTGGGGCAGGGGGCTTACTATGGCTACACCTTC

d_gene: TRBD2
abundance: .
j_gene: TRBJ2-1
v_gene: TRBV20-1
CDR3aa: CSASGAGTSVGYNEQFF
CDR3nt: TGCAGTGCTAGTGGGGCCGGGACTAGCGTCGGTTACAATGAGCAGTTCTTC

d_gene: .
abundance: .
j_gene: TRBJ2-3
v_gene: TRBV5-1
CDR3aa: CASTQDRISTDTQYF
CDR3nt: TGCGCCAGCACCCAAGACAGAATTAGCACAGATACGCAGTATTTT

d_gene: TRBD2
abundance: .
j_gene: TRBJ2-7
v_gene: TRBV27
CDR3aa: CASSLLAGGPLPYEQYF
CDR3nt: TGTGCCAGCAGTTTACTAGCGGGAGGGCCTTTGCCCTACGAGCAGTACTTC

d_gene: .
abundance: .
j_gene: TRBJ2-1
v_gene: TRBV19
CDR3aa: CASSIPGRLSDEQFF
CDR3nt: TGTGCCAGTAGCATCCCAGGGAGGTTATCGGATGAGCAGTTCTTC